The clone carrying this TCR beta chain has just a few counts. What it binds is unknown. These data come from a study of CD8 T cells in ankylosing spondylitis. Study-level results: Disease-associated clonotypes exhibited CD8+ identity and were relatively infrequent in peripheral blood. Earlier work had already found some motif variants in reactive arthritis synovial fluid and blood. Disease-linked clones reportedly concentrated significantly in matched ankylosing spondylitis synovial fluid. For ankylosing spondylitis blood, a TCR beta motif of roughly 8 highly homologous variants appeared characteristic.

With V trimmed by 3 bases and J by 5 bases, 7 bases remained unmatched. CDR1 is SGHRS and CDR2 is YFSETQ in the germline V gene. The CDR3 loop spans 14 amino acids. Researchers built TCR beta libraries using quantitative 5'-RACE with molecular barcodes. TCRdb re-analysed the 5' RACE reads in MiXCR, keeping a single row per CDR3 protein. The sample records approximately 150,000 distinct CDR3 sequences, 17% being singletons. The clonotype originates from a male donor with ankylosing spondylitis. This chain connects TRBV5-1 to TRBJ2-7; 8 bases fit TRBD1. The source material was blood, either unsorted or a sorted T cell fraction (not recorded which). CDR3 residues: CASSYRQGSNEQYF. As DNA, the CDR3 is TGCGCCAGCAGCTATCGACAGGGGTCCAACGAGCAGTACTTC.